Listed below are T cell receptor beta chains from one sample, sequenced in a study of blood T cell repertoires in COVID-19. The method was immunoSEQ multiplex PCR; TCRdb's version includes in-frame clones alone and lacks a portion of them. The data hold some 300,000 clones, with roughly 87% observed a single time. The specimen sequenced was peripheral blood. The receptors were sampled from a man aged 18 to 29 with active or convalescent COVID-19. The CDR3 runs from the conserved cysteine through the conserved F or W. D genes are given only for firm matches. Rows give clone size only sometimes, using once, few, many, or a class for an expanded clone.

clone_size: few
v_call: TRBV4-2
j_call: TRBJ2-3
d_call: -
cdr3_nt: TGTGCCAGCAGCCCAGGAAATGCTGATACGCAGTATTTT
cdr3_aa: CASSPGNADTQYF

clone_size: -
v_call: TRBV5-4
j_call: TRBJ2-1
d_call: TRBD2
cdr3_nt: TGTGCCAGCAACCTACTAGCGGGGGGGCCAAGCGGGCAGTTCTTC
cdr3_aa: CASNLLAGGPSGQFF

clone_size: -
v_call: TRBV7-2
j_call: TRBJ2-3
d_call: TRBD2
cdr3_nt: TGTGCCAGCAGCTTAGGATGGTCTAGCGGGGGTACCACAGATACGCAGTATTTT
cdr3_aa: CASSLGWSSGGTTDTQYF

clone_size: -
v_call: TRBV7-9
j_call: TRBJ2-7
d_call: -
cdr3_nt: TGTGCCAGCAGCCAAAGGACCGGCCAGGGGATGGCCGAGCAGTACTTC
cdr3_aa: CASSQRTGQGMAEQYF

clone_size: -
v_call: TRBV4-1
j_call: TRBJ2-1
d_call: TRBD1
cdr3_nt: TGCGCCAGCGCCATGGGACAGACCTACAATGAGCAGTTCTTC
cdr3_aa: CASAMGQTYNEQFF

clone_size: -
v_call: TRBV29-1
j_call: TRBJ2-2
d_call: -
cdr3_nt: TGCAGCGTTGAAAGGGGGGGCACCGGGGAGCTGTTTTTT
cdr3_aa: CSVERGGTGELFF

clone_size: once
v_call: TRBV19
j_call: TRBJ2-7
d_call: TRBD1
cdr3_nt: TGTGCCAGTAGTATCCGGGACAGAGACTCCTACGAGCAGTACTTC
cdr3_aa: CASSIRDRDSYEQYF

clone_size: -
v_call: TRBV28
j_call: TRBJ2-1
d_call: TRBD1
cdr3_nt: TGTGCCAGCAGTACGGGACAGGGTACCTACAATGAGCAGTTCTTC
cdr3_aa: CASSTGQGTYNEQFF

clone_size: -
v_call: TRBV3-1/TRBV3-2
j_call: TRBJ1-4
d_call: -
cdr3_nt: TGTGCCAGCAGCCCGTCCGGTATTAATGAAAAACTGTTTTTT
cdr3_aa: CASSPSGINEKLFF

clone_size: -
v_call: TRBV6-5
j_call: TRBJ1-2
d_call: -
cdr3_nt: TGTGCCAGCAGTTACTCGAGAGGGGAGGATAGCTATGGCTACACCTTC
cdr3_aa: CASSYSRGEDSYGYTF

clone_size: -
v_call: TRBV27
j_call: TRBJ2-5
d_call: TRBD2
cdr3_nt: TGTGCCAGCAGTTTAGATTTAGCGGGACCAGAGACCCAGTACTTC
cdr3_aa: CASSLDLAGPETQYF

clone_size: once
v_call: TRBV6-5
j_call: TRBJ2-7
d_call: TRBD1
cdr3_nt: TGTGCCAGCAGTTACGGGACAGGGGGCGAGCAGTACTTC
cdr3_aa: CASSYGTGGEQYF

clone_size: -
v_call: TRBV6-6
j_call: TRBJ1-2
d_call: -
cdr3_nt: TGTGCCAGCAGTTACCGGGAGGGGTTAGATGGCTACACCTTC
cdr3_aa: CASSYREGLDGYTF

clone_size: -
v_call: TRBV4-1
j_call: TRBJ2-2
d_call: -
cdr3_nt: TGCGCCAGCAGCCGGAACTGGGAGGCCGGGGAGCTGTTTTTT
cdr3_aa: CASSRNWEAGELFF

clone_size: -
v_call: TRBV6-2/TRBV6-3
j_call: TRBJ2-1
d_call: -
cdr3_nt: TGTGCCAGCAGTTACGTGCGGGGAAATGAGCAGTTCTTC
cdr3_aa: CASSYVRGNEQFF

clone_size: -
v_call: TRBV18
j_call: TRBJ2-1
d_call: TRBD2
cdr3_nt: TGTGCCAGCTCACCACCGGGACTAGCGGGAGGGGGTGAGCAGTTCTTC
cdr3_aa: CASSPPGLAGGGEQFF

clone_size: -
v_call: TRBV18
j_call: TRBJ2-7
d_call: -
cdr3_nt: TGTGCCAGCTCACCACGCACGGGTATCTCCTACGAGCAGTACTTC
cdr3_aa: CASSPRTGISYEQYF

clone_size: -
v_call: TRBV6-2/TRBV6-3
j_call: TRBJ2-3
d_call: TRBD1
cdr3_nt: TGTGCCAGCAGTTCCCAACAGGGGAATCGATGGAGAACGGATCGAGATACGCAGTATTTT
cdr3_aa: CASSSQQGNRWRTDRDTQYF

clone_size: -
v_call: TRBV5-4
j_call: TRBJ2-4
d_call: TRBD1
cdr3_nt: TGTGCCAGCAGCACGGACAGGGGAAAAAACATTCAGTACTTC
cdr3_aa: CASSTDRGKNIQYF

clone_size: once
v_call: TRBV5-1
j_call: TRBJ2-7
d_call: TRBD2
cdr3_nt: TGCGCCAGCAGCCGTCAATGGCCTAGCGGATCCTACGAGCAGTACTTC
cdr3_aa: CASSRQWPSGSYEQYF

clone_size: -
v_call: TRBV18
j_call: TRBJ1-5
d_call: -
cdr3_nt: TGTGCCAGCTCACCTTCAGGGCTCAGCAATCAGCCCCAGCATTTT
cdr3_aa: CASSPSGLSNQPQHF

clone_size: -
v_call: TRBV6-1
j_call: TRBJ2-7
d_call: -
cdr3_nt: TGTGCCAGCAGTGAACTTGGCTTCTACGAGCAGTACTTC
cdr3_aa: CASSELGFYEQYF

clone_size: once
v_call: TRBV11-2
j_call: TRBJ1-2
d_call: TRBD1
cdr3_nt: TGTGCCAGCAGCTCACCAAGGGGGCGCGGCTATGGCTACACCTTC
cdr3_aa: CASSSPRGRGYGYTF

clone_size: -
v_call: TRBV5-1
j_call: TRBJ2-3
d_call: -
cdr3_nt: TGCGCCAGCAGCTTCGGGGTCCGGGGAGATACGCAGTATTTT
cdr3_aa: CASSFGVRGDTQYF

clone_size: -
v_call: TRBV9
j_call: TRBJ2-5
d_call: TRBD2
cdr3_nt: TGTGCCAGCAGCGGAGGAGAGGGGACTAGCGGGGGCGCCGCACAAGAGACCCAGTACTTC
cdr3_aa: CASSGGEGTSGGAAQETQYF

clone_size: -
v_call: TRBV5-8
j_call: TRBJ1-2
d_call: TRBD1
cdr3_nt: TGTGCCAGCCCGGACAGGGCCGGCTACACCTTC
cdr3_aa: CASPDRAGYTF

clone_size: -
v_call: TRBV7-9
j_call: TRBJ1-3
d_call: -
cdr3_nt: TGTGCCAGCAGCTTGAGGGAGTCAAATGAGGGCACCATATATTTT
cdr3_aa: CASSLRESNEGTIYF

clone_size: -
v_call: TRBV7-2
j_call: TRBJ1-1
d_call: -
cdr3_nt: TGTGCCAGCAGCCAGGACACCTTTACTGAAGCTTTCTTT
cdr3_aa: CASSQDTFTEAFF

clone_size: -
v_call: TRBV7-2
j_call: TRBJ2-7
d_call: -
cdr3_nt: TGTGCCAGCAGCTTAGCGGGAGGTCCCTACGAGCAGTACTTC
cdr3_aa: CASSLAGGPYEQYF

clone_size: few
v_call: TRBV19
j_call: TRBJ2-1
d_call: TRBD2
cdr3_nt: TGTGCCAGTTCTACGTGGGGACTAGCGGGAGTAAATGAGCAGTTCTTC
cdr3_aa: CASSTWGLAGVNEQFF

clone_size: -
v_call: TRBV6-5
j_call: TRBJ1-1
d_call: TRBD1
cdr3_nt: TGTGCCAGCAGTTCGCGGACAGGGAACACTGAAGCTTTCTTT
cdr3_aa: CASSSRTGNTEAFF

clone_size: -
v_call: TRBV7-9
j_call: TRBJ1-2
d_call: -
cdr3_nt: TGTGCCAGCAGCCAGGGGCCTTCGCGGCACTATGGCTACACCTTC
cdr3_aa: CASSQGPSRHYGYTF